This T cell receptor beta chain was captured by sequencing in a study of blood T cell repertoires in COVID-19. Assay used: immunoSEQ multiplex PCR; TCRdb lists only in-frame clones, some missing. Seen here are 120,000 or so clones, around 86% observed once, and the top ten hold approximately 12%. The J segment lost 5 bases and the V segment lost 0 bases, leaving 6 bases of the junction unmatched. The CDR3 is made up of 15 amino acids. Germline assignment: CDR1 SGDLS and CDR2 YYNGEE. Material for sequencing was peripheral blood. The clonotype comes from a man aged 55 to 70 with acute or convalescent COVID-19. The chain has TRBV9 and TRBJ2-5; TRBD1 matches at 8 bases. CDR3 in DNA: TGTGCCAGCAGCGTAGGGGCAGGGGGCGGCGAGACCCAGTACTTC. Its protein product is CASSVGAGGGETQYF.